This TCR beta chain was observed in a study of T cells in Graves' hyperthyroidism and ophthalmopathy. This clonotype was seen many times. TCR beta CDR3 regions were amplified from RNA transcripts. The HTBI set primed first-round TCR CDR3 RT-PCR. TCRdb passed the multiplex PCR reads through MiXCR, listing each CDR3 protein once. In the table there are 300,000 to 450,000 distinct CDR3 sequences, approximately 18% of which are singletons. CDR3 length equals 17 residues. Between the trimmed V and J ends, which lost 6 bases and 3 bases, there was a span of 21 bases. This receptor was identified in a woman aged 30 to 39 with Graves' hyperthyroidism that later progressed to Graves' ophthalmopathy. The sample consisted of blood. This rearrangement joins TRBV12-3 or TRBV12-4 to TRBJ2-1; no definite D call. The CDR3 nucleotides are TGTGCCAGCAGAGAAGAGTATTATATATTCGACTACAATGAGCAGTTCTTC. It encodes CASREEYYIFDYNEQFF.